This TCR beta chain stems from a study of blood T cells in healthy people across ages. Study findings and constraints: Long-lived and aged donors differed, with more naive CD4+ cells and higher diversity in the long-lived.

Whenever a sample was processed, at least 6.5 million PBMCs were isolated. The use of a sample-barcoded 5' primer and a J-beta primer mix characterized a second PCR of about 6 to 12 cycles. TCRdb independently ran MiXCR on the 5' RACE reads; one entry per CDR3 protein. The table records 800,000 or so distinct CDR3 sequences, about 46% of them present only once. Trimming cost V 0 bases and J 6 bases, with 8 bases left between them. This CDR3 has 13 amino acids. Germline CDR1 is MRHNA and CDR2 is SNTAGT. Points on this clonotype: Its specificity is unknown.

The clonotype was recovered from a man older than 75 in good health. The specimen sequenced was blood. The chain uses TRBV6-4 and TRBJ2-5, with TRBD2 as a possible D gene (6 bases). The DNA for the CDR3 is TGTGCCAGCAGTGACTCTGCGGGAAAGACCCAGTACTTC. Its translation is CASSDSAGKTQYF.